The present entry profiles one TCR beta chain with its context. The record originates from a study of a mutant IDH1 vaccine in newly diagnosed glioma. Study in general: Of treated patients, roughly 62% were men and roughly 38% women, averaging roughly 40 years.

CDR3 length: 19 residues. V trimming: 5 bases; J trimming: 0 bases; junction bases outside the gene matches: 12. Looked up from germline, CDR1 is LGHNA and CDR2 is YNFKEQ. Sequencing used immunoSEQ multiplex PCR; TCRdb keeps in-frame clones, though not all of them. The table has approximately 15,000 clones, about 95% seen once; the top ten hold about 3.9%. Documented time point: baseline, week 1 (first vaccination visit). The treatment is: pre-vaccination baseline after standard-of-care therapy. Each astrocytoma in the donors was new, WHO grade 3 or 4, IDH1-mutant and ATRX-lost. The receptor's source is a woman between 18 and 30 years old with glioma. Some clones in this sample may be carry-over from other donors' samples. The V call is TRBV4-2, the J call TRBJ2-4, with TRBD2 matching 11 bases. Sequenced material: peripheral blood mononuclear cells (PBMCs), taken from a glioma patient treated with radiotherapy, temozolomide or both. CDR3 in amino acids: CASSNTGTSGDLAKNIQYF. In nucleotides, the CDR3 is TGTGCCAGCAGCAACACCGGGACTAGCGGAGATCTAGCCAAAAACATTCAGTACTTC.